This TCR beta chain was profiled in a study of blood T cell repertoires in COVID-19. Authors' data handling: Nucleated cell number was recorded as an estimate derived from reference gene primer amplification. Sequencing was performed with immunoSEQ multiplex PCR; in TCRdb, only in-frame clones are kept and a portion is missing. V, J and clone size derive from that table, while D and trimming were established from the DNA sequence. The sample lists 50,000 to 65,000 clones, approximately 80% occurring once. This clone has only a few counts. The CDR3 is made up of 15 amino acids. The germline V gene has CDR1 SGHRS and CDR2 YFSETQ. The V segment lost 4 bases and the J segment 5 bases; nucleotides outside the gene matches: 2.

The clonotype was recovered from a woman in her sixties or seventies with acute or convalescent COVID-19. The chain employs TRBV5-1 and TRBJ2-5; 16 bases are a match to TRBD2. The source material was peripheral blood. For the CDR3, the DNA is TGCGCCAGCAGCGGGACTAGCGGGGGGGCCGAGACCCAGTACTTC. Translation: CASSGTSGGAETQYF.